This T cell receptor beta chain appears in the sequencing data of a study of post-analysis software for immune sequencing data. About the study: Disease courses included relapsing-remitting, secondary progressive and progressive-relapsing multiple sclerosis. Study results and limitations: When the samples were clustered directly with F measure, those that had been prepared in the same batch showed strong co-clustering. Multiple sclerosis patients showed significantly lower normalized Chao1 diversity than controls did. Several TRBV segments occurring more often in patients than controls included TRBV5-6, TRBV5-1 and TRBV20-1.

This clonotype was seen a few times. No antigen is known for it. Researchers reported that TCR beta cDNA libraries carried unique molecular identifiers. Input of about 0.9 to 10 million T cells yielded 400,000 to 550,000 cDNA molecules. MiXCR was run by TCRdb on the PCR reads, yielding one entry per CDR3 protein. The sample contains hundreds of thousands of distinct CDR3 sequences, 25% to 30% of which appear only once. The CDR3 length is 16 residues. V was clipped by 6 bases and J by 8 bases; unmatched bases: 10. The clonotype comes from a girl under 18 with multiple sclerosis. Sequenced input: blood. V is TRBV12-3 or TRBV12-4 and J is TRBJ2-4; 13 bases map to TRBD2. This CDR3 is CASSRRLAGGGDIQYF. CDR3 nucleotide sequence: TGTGCCAGCAGCCGGAGACTAGCGGGAGGAGGAGACATTCAGTACTTC.